Listed below are T cell receptor beta chains from one sample, sequenced in a study of T cell responses to AZD1222 COVID-19 vaccine. The protocol was immunoSEQ multiplex PCR, while the TCRdb copy is restricted to in-frame clones and leaves out a portion. Of 95,000 to 150,000 clones listed, 89% were seen once; the top ten hold 4.2%. The sample in question was peripheral blood, obtained on day 0 of AZD1222 vaccination. Receptor source: an adult in good health. CDR3s include the opening cysteine and the closing phenylalanine or tryptophan. D genes are given only for firm matches. Not all rows give a size; the values are once, few, many and, for expanded clones, a class.

CDR3nt | CDR3aa | abundance | d_gene | j_gene | v_gene
TGTGCCAGCAGCTTAATCGAGGGGGCAAGCACAGATACGCAGTATTTT | CASSLIEGASTDTQYF | - | TRBD1 | TRBJ2-3 | TRBV4-2
TGTGCCAGCAGTTTAGGGGGGTTCCAGAATTCACCCCTCCACTTT | CASSLGGFQNSPLHF | - | - | TRBJ1-6 | TRBV28
TGTGCCACCAGTGATCGGGCGGGTAATCCCTTCGGCGGGCAGTTCTTC | CATSDRAGNPFGGQFF | - | - | TRBJ2-1 | TRBV24-1
TGTGCCAGCAGCCAGCGGACCCACAATGAGCAGTTCTTC | CASSQRTHNEQFF | - | - | TRBJ2-1 | TRBV9
TGTGCCAGCAGTTCGGCCCCCGGGACACCAAACACCGGGGAGCTGTTTTTT | CASSSAPGTPNTGELFF | few | - | TRBJ2-2 | TRBV27
TGTGCCAGCACTTGGACAAATAACTATGGCTACACCTTC | CASTWTNNYGYTF | - | - | TRBJ1-2 | TRBV2
TGCGCCAGCAGCCAAGTTCTCACAGGGTCGAATTCACCCCTCCACTTT | CASSQVLTGSNSPLHF | - | - | TRBJ1-6 | TRBV4-1
TGTGCCTGGAGAGACAGGTCGCGGGGGCAGCCCCAGCATTTT | CAWRDRSRGQPQHF | - | - | TRBJ1-5 | TRBV30
TGCGCCAGCAGCTTGGCCGGGACCACAGATACGCAGTATTTT | CASSLAGTTDTQYF | - | - | TRBJ2-3 | TRBV5-1
TGTGCCATCAGTGAACCCGCTAGCGGGGGGGCGGGTGAGCAGTTCTTC | CAISEPASGGAGEQFF | - | TRBD2 | TRBJ2-1 | TRBV10-3
TGTGCCAGCAGCCCGACAGGGGCACATGAAAAACTGTTTTTT | CASSPTGAHEKLFF | - | TRBD1 | TRBJ1-4 | TRBV7-3
TGTGCCAGCAGCATGACAGGGACGGTCGAGCAGTACTTC | CASSMTGTVEQYF | - | TRBD1 | TRBJ2-7 | TRBV27
TGTGCCAGCAGCAAAGACGTTATATACGAGCAGTACTTC | CASSKDVIYEQYF | - | - | TRBJ2-7 | TRBV21-1
TGTGCCAGTTGGCCCGGGGAGGGGAGCGGTTTAGTCCGCGGCTACACCTTC | CASWPGEGSGLVRGYTF | - | - | TRBJ1-2 | TRBV19
TGTGCCAGCTCCCTGGACCGGTATTCACCCCTCCACTTT | CASSLDRYSPLHF | - | - | TRBJ1-6 | TRBV6-5
TGTGCCAGCAGCCGTAGTGGCAACAATGAGCAGTTCTTC | CASSRSGNNEQFF | - | - | TRBJ2-1 | TRBV3-1/TRBV3-2
TGCGCCAGCAGCTTGGGGACTAGCGCCACTGGCACGGAGACCCAGTACTTC | CASSLGTSATGTETQYF | few | TRBD2 | TRBJ2-5 | TRBV5-1
TGCGCCAGCAGCCAAGAGCCCGGTTTAGGTGAGCAGTTCTTC | CASSQEPGLGEQFF | once | - | TRBJ2-1 | TRBV4-3
TGCGCCAGCAGCCAAGATCCGAACAGGGGGGCTAGCACAGATACGCAGTATTTT | CASSQDPNRGASTDTQYF | - | TRBD1 | TRBJ2-3 | TRBV4-3
TGTGCCACCAGCAGAGGGGACGGGGAAAATGAGCAGTTCTTC | CATSRGDGENEQFF | - | - | TRBJ2-1 | TRBV15
TGTGCCAGAAAAAGGGGACAAGGATCGCCTTGCGAGCAGTACTTC | CARKRGQGSPCEQYF | once | - | TRBJ2-7 | TRBV7-5
TGTGCCAGCAAACCCTACGACTGGAGGACGGCCTACGAGCAGTACTTC | CASKPYDWRTAYEQYF | - | - | TRBJ2-7 | TRBV2
TGTGCCAGCAGCCCGTCTTCCCTGGCTGAGCAGTTCTTC | CASSPSSLAEQFF | - | - | TRBJ2-1 | TRBV7-2
TGTGCCAGCAGCCCAGATGGGGGAACGCAGTATTTT | CASSPDGGTQYF | - | - | TRBJ2-3 | TRBV2
TGTGCCAGCAGCGTAGGGGGGACAGGGACCTCCGGGGAGCTGTTTTTT | CASSVGGTGTSGELFF | - | TRBD1 | TRBJ2-2 | TRBV9
TGTGCCAGTACACGGGGTACTGCAACTAATGAAAAACTGTTTTTT | CASTRGTATNEKLFF | - | - | TRBJ1-4 | TRBV19
TGTGCCATCAGTGAGTCAGGCGGCGTCTCTGGAAACACCATATATTTT | CAISESGGVSGNTIYF | - | - | TRBJ1-3 | TRBV10-3